The 20 T cell receptor beta chains in this list originate from one sample, sequenced in a study of beta chain features in type 1 diabetes. Sequencing targeted expressed TCRB transcripts, as all isolated RNA had been reverse transcribed. The table came from immunoSEQ multiplex PCR; TCRdb's copy has only in-frame clones and leaves some out. This sample has fewer than 350,000 clones; about 20% occur once, and the top ten carry about 0.044%. Sample: naive CD4+ T cells from blood. The receptor source for this set is a woman aged 18-29 years in good health.

The rearrangement joins TRBV9 to TRBJ2-2; 7 nucleotides line up with TRBD1. Germline lookup yields CDR1 SGDLS and CDR2 YYNGEE. The ends lost 4 bases at V and 1 base at J; junction bases unmatched: 7. The CDR3 has 16 amino acids. The CDR3 is CASSSTGTVNTGELFF. CDR3 nucleotides: TGTGCCAGCAGCTCCACCGGGACAGTGAACACCGGGGAGCTGTTTTTT.

This clone was counted a few times. This chain connects TRBV30 to TRBJ1-1; TRBD1 agrees at 9 bases. Germline values: CDR1 GTSNPN, CDR2 SVGIG (reference sequence). J gave up 1 base and V 4 bases, and 1 base lay outside the gene matches. The length of the CDR3 is 13 residues. CDR3 loop: CAWTGQGNTEAFF. The DNA of the CDR3 is TGTGCCTGGACGGGACAGGGGAACACTGAAGCTTTCTTT.

J is TRBJ1-1 and V is TRBV4-3; the D gene is possibly TRBD1 (5 bases). Trimming left V 2 bases short and J 5 bases short, with 15 bases between. The CDR3 loop spans 15 amino acids. Germline V gene lookup returns CDR1 LGHNA and CDR2 YSLEER. CDR3: CASSQTSGAGTEAFF. Here the CDR3 DNA reads TGCGCCAGCAGCCAAACCTCCGGGGCGGGGACTGAAGCTTTCTTT.

The chain joins TRBV2 to TRBJ2-3, with a possible D match to TRBD2 (6 bases). The V gene's germline CDR1 is SNHLY and CDR2 FYNNEI. This CDR3 has 12 amino acids. Trimming removed 8 bases at V and 6 bases at J, with 12 bases between. This chain's CDR3 is CASGARGDTQYF. The CDR3 nucleotides read TGTGCCAGCGGCGCCCGGGGGGATACGCAGTATTTT.

CDR3 nucleotides: TGTGCCACCTCCTGGGTAGCGCTTGACAATGAGCAGTTCTTC. It is translated as CATSWVALDNEQFF. The chain combines TRBV7-2 with TRBJ2-1; tentatively, D is TRBD2 (5 bases). The CDR3 is 14 residues long. Germline loops: CDR1 SGHTA, CDR2 FQGNSA. V lost 10 bases and J lost 5, with 18 bases in between.

In this sample, this clone turned up a few times. The J gene is TRBJ1-1, the V gene TRBV14, with D perhaps TRBD1 (5 bases). Germline lookup yields CDR1 SGHDN and CDR2 FVKESK. V gave up 1 base and J gave up 8 bases, with 11 bases separating them. The CDR3 sequence is 13 residues long. The CDR3 bases are TGTGCCAGCAGCCAAGCGCCCAGGACAGAAGCTTTCTTT. This gives the protein CASSQAPRTEAFF.

The sample holds a few counts of this clone. V and J are TRBV19 and TRBJ1-5; no definite D call. Germline V gene lookup returns CDR1 LNHDA and CDR2 SQIVND (reference sequence). V lost 5 bases and J lost 7, with 18 bases in between. The CDR3 is made up of 15 amino acids. The DNA for the CDR3 is TGTGCCAGTAGTTTCCCCGGGAGGGCGGGCCAGCCCCAGCATTTT. This sequence encodes CASSFPGRAGQPQHF.

In regard to this clone: Other DNA sequences in the sample encode the same CDR3. The CDR3 region is CASSQGGDQPQHF. For the CDR3, the DNA is TGTGCCAGCAGCCAAGGCGGGGATCAGCCCCAGCATTTT. The rearrangement joins TRBV14 to TRBJ1-5; D is unresolved. CDR3 length: 13 residues. CDR1 SGHDN and CDR2 FVKESK come from the germline V gene. V lost 1 base, J lost 5 bases, and 6 bases lay in between.

This chain links TRBV7-9 with TRBJ2-5; 8 nucleotides agree with TRBD1. Germline CDR1 and CDR2: SEHNR and FQNEAQ (reference sequence). The CDR3 consists of 16 residues. Trimming took 5 bases from V and 2 from J; bases not matched to a gene: 10. The CDR3 protein is CASSPRRTGYQETQYF. The CDR3, as DNA: TGTGCCAGCAGCCCTAGGCGGACAGGGTATCAAGAGACCCAGTACTTC.

This clone has a handful of counts. V gene TRBV7-3 combines with J gene TRBJ2-5; no firm D call. Germline assignment: CDR1 SGHTA and CDR2 FQGTGA. CDR3 length equals 14 residues. Deletions cut 5 bases from V and 2 bases from J, with 12 bases between. CDR3 protein: CASSLSPVQETQYF. CDR3 sequence (DNA): TGTGCCAGCAGCCTCTCGCCAGTGCAAGAGACCCAGTACTTC.

J is TRBJ1-6 and V is TRBV5-1; TRBD1 is a possible D gene (6 bases). Trimming shortened V by 4 bases and J by 7 bases, and 12 bases separated the two germline ends. The CDR3 extends over 14 amino acids. The germline CDR1 and CDR2 sequences are SGHRS and YFSETQ. As DNA, the CDR3 is TGCGCCAGCAGCCAGAGTCAGGGGAATTCACCCCTCCACTTT. Translation gives CASSQSQGNSPLHF.

This clone was seen a few times. The chain couples TRBV9 to TRBJ2-3; D is undetermined. Trimming took 4 bases from V and 4 from J, leaving 13 bases between them. Germline CDR1 is SGDLS and CDR2 is YYNGEE. This CDR3 region has 14 residues. The CDR3 spells CASSPESSSDTQYF. CDR3 bases: TGTGCCAGCAGCCCGGAGAGCAGCTCAGATACGCAGTATTTT.

The table lists this clone with a few counts. The V and J genes are TRBV7-2 and TRBJ2-3; weak D call: TRBD2 (7 bases). Trimming took 11 bases from V and 2 from J, leaving 14 bases between them. This CDR3 is built from 13 residues. Germline values: CDR1 SGHTA, CDR2 FQGNSA. Written as DNA, the CDR3 is TGTGCCGGGGGCGGGGGACCCACAGATACGCAGTATTTT. This encodes CAGGGGPTDTQYF. The full variable domain, rest sourced from reference TRBV7-2 and TRBJ2-3, is GAGVSQSPSNKVTEKGKDVELRCDPISGHTALYWYRQSLGQGLEFLIYFQGNSAPDKSGLPSDRFSAERTGGSVSTLTIQRTQQEDSAVYLCAGGGGPTDTQYFGPGTRLTVL.

Only a few counts were recorded for this clone. V and J are TRBV7-8 and TRBJ2-1; the match to TRBD2 covers 8 bases. J gave up 7 bases and V 4 bases, and 12 bases lay outside the gene matches. CDR1 is SGHVS, CDR2 FQNEAQ, per germline. The CDR3 totals 16 residues. CDR3 nucleotide sequence: TGTGCCAGCAGCTACTTACGGGGGGGCTCGAAGAATGAGCAGTTCTTC. Its translation is CASSYLRGGSKNEQFF.

This clone was counted between two and nine times. The rearrangement uses TRBV21-1 and TRBJ2-1; the table's D call TRBD2 went unverified against the DNA. TRBV21-1 is described as a pseudogene. The CDR3 spans 16 residues. For the CDR3, the DNA is TGTGCCAGCAGCGGCCTCCTAGCGGGAGGCTGGAATGAGCAGTTCTTC. Translation: CASSGLLAGGWNEQFF.

This clone was observed a handful of times. This chain's CDR3 is CASSWGGEGAEAFF. The CDR3 DNA follows: TGTGCCAGCAGCTGGGGGGGAGAAGGCGCTGAAGCTTTCTTT. V usage is TRBV5-4 and J usage is TRBJ1-1; a possible D gene is TRBD1 (5 bases). There are 14 residues in the CDR3. The V end was cut by 3 bases, the J end by 6 bases, with 15 bases between. The germline V gene encodes CDR1 SGHNT and CDR2 YYREEE (reference sequence).

The chain has TRBV19 and TRBJ2-5; 7 bases map to TRBD2. The CDR3 consists of 16 residues. The V and J ends lost 6 bases and 4 bases, in that order; junction bases with no gene match: 14. Germline loops: CDR1 LNHDA, CDR2 SQIVND (reference sequence). In DNA, the CDR3 is TGTGCCAGTAGAGCCACCCCACTAGCGTGGTCAGAGACCCAGTACTTC. Protein product: CASRATPLAWSETQYF.

The chain employs TRBV7-8 and TRBJ2-5; D is uncertain. The germline gives CDR1 SGHVS, CDR2 FQNEAQ. The CDR3 covers 13 residues. V gave up 1 base and J gave up 3 bases, with 6 bases separating them. CDR3 residues: CASSLGSEETQYF. CDR3 nucleotide sequence: TGTGCCAGCAGCTTAGGGTCAGAAGAGACCCAGTACTTC.

This clone occurred a few times. This chain links TRBV7-9 with TRBJ1-4, with D hard to call. The length of the CDR3 is 14 residues. Germline V gene data show CDR1 as SEHNR and CDR2 as FQNEAQ (reference sequence). V lost 8 bases and J 2 bases, leaving 12 bases between the germline ends. The CDR3 spells CASHPVDTNEKLFF. CDR3 coding DNA: TGTGCCAGCCATCCTGTAGATACTAATGAAAAACTGTTTTTT.

This clone was detected once. This chain uses TRBV5-1 with TRBJ2-1; 12 nucleotides agree with TRBD1. The CDR3 extends over 15 amino acids. J gave up 6 bases and V 3 bases, and 4 bases lay outside the gene matches. The germline V gene has CDR1 SGHRS and CDR2 YFSETQ. The CDR3 protein is CASSSGTGGPNEQFF. The CDR3 nucleotides read TGCGCCAGCAGCTCCGGGACAGGGGGCCCCAATGAGCAGTTCTTC.